This TCR beta chain was profiled in a study of T-cell memory formation after mild COVID-19. Study-wide background: TCR clusters were mostly donor specific. Study-level findings and limits: Pre-infection memory showed some responding clones, and this suggested that cross-reactive memory joined.

The CDR3 is 17 residues long. From germline, CDR1 is SGHDT and CDR2 YYEEEE. Trimming cost V 0 bases and J 2 bases, with 17 bases left between them. Barcoded TCR alpha and TCR beta cDNA libraries with UMIs came from 5'RACE using constant-segment primers. TCRdb re-derived calls from the 5' RACE reads in MiXCR, one entry per CDR3 protein. The sample yields more than 450,000 distinct CDR3 sequences, roughly 18% seen once. With regard to this clonotype: The antigen is undetermined.

J is TRBJ2-5 and V is TRBV5-6; D not certain. This TCR was recovered from an adult woman who had mild COVID-19 (a few samples of this study predate the infection). Cell type and time point are not known. The sequencing sample was made of PBMCs or a T cell subset sorted from them (not recorded which). CDR3 sequence (DNA): TGTGCCAGCAGCTTGGACGCCATGGGGTTGGAGCAAGAGACCCAGTACTTC. Translating it yields CASSLDAMGLEQETQYF. Together with reference TRBV5-6 and TRBJ2-5, the CDR3 gives the full variable domain: DAGVTQSPTHLIKTRGQQVTLRCSPKSGHDTVSWYQQALGQGPQFIFQYYEEEERQRGNFPDRFSGHQFPNYSSELNVNALLLGDSALYLCASSLDAMGLEQETQYFGPGTRLLVL.